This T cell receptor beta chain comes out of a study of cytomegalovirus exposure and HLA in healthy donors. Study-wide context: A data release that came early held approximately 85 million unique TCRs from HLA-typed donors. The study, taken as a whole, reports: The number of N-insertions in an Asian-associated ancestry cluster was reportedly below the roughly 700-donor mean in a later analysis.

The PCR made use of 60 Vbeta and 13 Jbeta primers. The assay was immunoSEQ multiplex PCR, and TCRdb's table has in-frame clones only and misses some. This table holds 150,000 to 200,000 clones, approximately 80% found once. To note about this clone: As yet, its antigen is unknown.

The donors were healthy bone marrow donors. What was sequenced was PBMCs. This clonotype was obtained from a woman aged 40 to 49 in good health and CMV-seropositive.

This CDR3 reads CASSKDRGTDTQYF. The DNA for the CDR3 is TGTGCCAGTAGTAAGGACAGGGGCACAGATACGCAGTATTTT. V and J are TRBV19 and TRBJ2-3; TRBD1 agrees at 8 bases. V lost 4 bases, J lost 1 base, and 1 base stayed unmatched. The germline V gene has CDR1 LNHDA and CDR2 SQIVND (reference sequence). The CDR3 is 14 amino acids.